The clone carrying this T cell receptor (beta chain) was found a few times. CD8 cells regarded as naive lacked CD45RO, were positively chosen for CCR7, and omitted terminally differentiated effector memory CD45RA+ cells. Sequencing used immunoSEQ multiplex PCR; TCRdb keeps in-frame clones, though not all of them. The table includes some 2,000,000 clones, just under 95% detected once. J lost 8 bases, V lost 5 bases, and 4 bases had no gene match. Germline V gene sequence: CDR1 MNHEY, CDR2 SMNVEV (reference sequence). CDR3 length: 13 amino acids. This record belongs to a study of shared clonotypes between healthy human individuals.

The receptor was isolated from a man aged 18 to 35 in good health. The rearrangement links TRBV27 to TRBJ1-2; 11 bases line up with TRBD1. Source material: naive CD8+ T cells sorted from blood. CDR3 region: CASSGQGAMGYTF. The CDR3 bases are TGTGCCAGCAGTGGACAGGGGGCGATGGGCTACACCTTC.